This TCR beta chain was recorded in a study of T cell responses to AZD1222 COVID-19 vaccine. After removal of 0 bases from V and 10 bases from J, the junction contained 11 bases not matched to a gene. Looked up from germline, CDR1 is MGHRA and CDR2 is YSYEKL. The length of the CDR3 is 15 residues. Assay: immunoSEQ multiplex PCR; the TCRdb copy retains only in-frame clones and omits some. The sample lists roughly 120,000 clones, more than 75% occurring once. The J gene is TRBJ1-2, the V gene TRBV4-1, with TRBD1 matching over 7 bases. The material was peripheral blood, obtained on day 0 of AZD1222 vaccination. This TCR was recovered from an adult in good health. The CDR3 protein is CASSQDGWQGEVYTF. The CDR3 DNA reads TGCGCCAGCAGCCAAGATGGGTGGCAGGGGGAAGTCTACACCTTC.